This TCR beta chain was identified in a study of vaccination effects on CD4 cells after COVID-19 (dated by TCRdb to between 2021 and 2022). In terms of the full investigation: Each participant received two doses of an mRNA SARS-CoV-2 vaccine, either BNT162b2 or mRNA-1273. SARS-CoV-2 spike-specific CD4+ TCR repertoires were compared before and after mRNA vaccination in COVID-19 convalescent patients and in infection-naive vaccine recipients. A total of 10 COVID-19 convalescent patients and several SARS-CoV-2-naive healthy vaccine recipients were included in the full study. In the study, cultures from other donors were sequenced using the Oncomine TCR Beta short-read assay on an Illumina iSeq 100.

A remark on this clone: This receptor's antigen is unknown. No base-level quality is on record; no much larger clone is a single base apart. This same CDR3 is encoded by further DNA sequences in the sample.

Taken from the germline V gene, the CDR1 and CDR2 loops are SGHAT and FQNNGV. The junction carries 8 bases between V and J, which are trimmed by 0 bases and 2 bases respectively. The CDR3 contains 15 residues, cysteine and phenylalanine counted. This entry keeps only the CDR3 DNA: 45 bases, framed from base 1. The paper's findings and limits, for the study overall: At late post-vaccination timepoints, both infection-induced and vaccine-induced clones showed marked clonal contraction, consistent with waning T cell responses. Among healthy vaccine recipients, nearly all vaccine-induced clones were SARS-CoV-2 mono-reactive, and only 1 of 255 was cross-reactive with common cold coronaviruses. The study was limited by a small number of convalescent patients and lacked early post-infection timepoints.

The library was produced with the immunoSEQ multiplex PCR assay. DNA from the CD4+ T cells that had been cultured and isolated underwent TCR beta CDR3 sequencing. The paper's data handling went like this. Non-productive TCR sequences were removed, reads were trimmed to the CDR3 region, and CDR3s of at least 7 amino acids were retained. Antigen-specific clonotypes were identified using the MANAFEST web app by comparison of expansion in peptide wells against reference cultures. Positive clones required FDR<0.05 expansion versus reference and all other wells, odds ratio above 5, and frequency above 0.1% in two replicate wells. A clonotype was called cross-reactive if it was significantly expanded both in SARS-CoV-2 spike wells and in at least one common cold coronavirus spike condition. CDR3 similarity was assessed by Levenshtein distance with the stringdist R package, and unrooted trees were built with ape in R 3.6.1. TCRdb retrieved this table from immuneACCESS and kept in-frame rearrangements only. Not all clones are present; in checked studies, unresolved V genes account for under half, and no reason is known for the remainder. The V and J calls and clone size come from that table; D and trimming were worked out from the DNA. The sample includes tens of thousands of clones, with around 70% observed a single time. The ten largest clones represent roughly 3.5% of the sample.

The ViraFEST assay stimulated PBMC with viral peptide pools and then used TCR sequencing to identify antigen-specific CD4+ T cell clonotypes by expansion. After around 10 days of culture, CD4+ T cells were isolated with the EasySep CD4+ T cell isolation kit. The absence of prior SARS-CoV-2 infection in healthy vaccine recipients was confirmed by negative nucleocapsid antibodies before and after vaccination. Each well held roughly 2 million PBMC cultured in IMDM containing roughly 5.1% human AB serum, 8 to 10 IU/ml IL-2 and gentamicin, along with around 9.1 ug/ml peptides. On days 3 and 7, half of the culture medium was replaced with fresh IL-2-containing medium. Each peptide stimulation condition was cultured in triplicate wells unless otherwise noted. Using Ficoll-Paque Plus gradient centrifugation, PBMC were separated from whole blood and then either used fresh or cryopreserved at -140C. Overlapping peptide pools spanned the spike proteins of SARS-CoV-2 and the common cold coronaviruses HCoV-NL63, HCoV-OC43 and HCoV-229E. The QIAamp micro DNA kit was used to extract genomic DNA from the cultured CD4+ T cells.

The clonotype originates from a human donor who received a COVID-19 vaccine. The source was CD4+ T cells from PBMCs cultured with SARS-CoV-2 spike peptides, collected before COVID-19 vaccination. Interpreted using the paper, the cell subset or site label stands for: SARS-CoV-2 spike overlapping peptide pool stimulation. The rearranged chain carries TRBV11-2 and TRBJ1-5; the D gene is perhaps TRBD1, on 6 matching bases. The CDR3 protein: CASSLDRGGNQPQHF. The bases read TGTGCCAGCAGCTTAGACAGGGGAGGCAATCAGCCCCAGCATTTT. The CDR3, completed at both ends by the reference TRBV11-2 and TRBJ1-5 genes, gives the full variable domain EAGVAQSPRYKIIEKRQSVAFWCNPISGHATLYWYQQILGQGPKLLIQFQNNGVVDDSQLPKDRFSAERLKGVDSTLKIQPAKLEDSAVYLCASSLDRGGNQPQHFGDGTRLSIL.